This T cell receptor beta chain was profiled in a study of cytomegalovirus exposure and HLA in healthy donors. Everyone who donated was a healthy bone marrow donor. Donors had nominal health at sampling but likely had unrecorded immune exposures. Study-wide results and caveats: A highly shared variant cluster was judged a likely technical artifact.

Comment on this clone: Its target is unknown.

Primers: 60 Vbeta forward and 13 Jbeta reverse. Profiling relied on immunoSEQ multiplex PCR, and the TCRdb table lists in-frame clones only, not all of them. The sample shows tens of thousands of clones, and about 3% sits with its ten largest clones. The sample taken for sequencing was PBMCs. The receptor was isolated from a woman aged 30 to 39 in good health and CMV-seropositive.

CDR3 protein: CASSMGQTSYEQYF. CDR3 DNA: TGTGCCAGCAGCATGGGACAGACCTCCTACGAGCAGTACTTC. J is TRBJ2-7 and V is TRBV11-2; 7 nucleotides agree with TRBD1. J was trimmed by 0 bases and V by 5 bases; bases with no gene match: 4. This CDR3 contains 14 residues. CDR1 and CDR2 (germline): SGHAT, FQNNGV.